One sample yielded the 25 T cell receptor beta chains listed below, sequenced in a study of blood T cell repertoires in COVID-19. Sequencing was performed with immunoSEQ multiplex PCR; in TCRdb, only in-frame clones are kept and a portion is missing. The sample holds 250,000 to 300,000 clones, 70% to 90% seen once. Sequences were obtained from peripheral blood. These receptors all stem from a young man with active or convalescent COVID-19.

J is TRBJ1-5 and V is TRBV12-5; D call uncertain. The CDR3 totals 13 residues. V lost 0 bases and J lost 9, with 9 bases in between. Germline assignment: CDR1 LGHNT and CDR2 FRNRAP. As DNA, the CDR3 is TGTGCTAGTGGTTTGGTAGCTCAGGCGCCCCAGCATTTT. Its translation is CASGLVAQAPQHF.

This sequence joins TRBV5-4 and TRBJ2-3, with TRBD2 matching over 8 bases. CDR3 length: 16 residues. Germline CDR1 and CDR2: SGHNT and YYREEE (reference sequence). V gave up 4 bases and J gave up 3 bases; unmatched junction bases: 10. The CDR3 region is CASSKDTSGFTDTQYF. The CDR3 region has the DNA TGTGCCAGCAGCAAAGATACTAGCGGTTTTACAGATACGCAGTATTTT.

With regard to this clone: Other DNA sequences of this sample code for an identical CDR3. The CDR3 DNA sequence: TGTGCCAGTAGTATGGACAGGGAAGGCGAAAAACTGTTTTTT. Protein sequence: CASSMDREGEKLFF. The V call is TRBV19, the J call TRBJ1-4; 8 bases are a match to TRBD1. The CDR3 runs to 14 residues. V was clipped by 3 bases and J by 8 bases; unmatched bases: 5. CDR1 is LNHDA, CDR2 SQIVND, per germline (reference sequence).

This chain uses TRBV7-2 with TRBJ1-5, with TRBD1 identical over 9 bases. The length of the CDR3 is 15 residues. CDR1 and CDR2 (germline): SGHTA, FQGNSA. Trimming took 2 bases from V and 4 from J; bases not matched to a gene: 3. The DNA for the CDR3 is TGTGCCAGCAGCTTATACAGGGGGCAGAATCAGCCCCAGCATTTT. Translated, it gives CASSLYRGQNQPQHF.

This clone was found once. This sequence joins TRBV19 and TRBJ1-2; TRBD1 might be the D (5 bases). Between the trimmed V and J ends, which lost 7 bases and 5 bases, there was a span of 14 bases. Per germline, CDR1 LNHDA and CDR2 SQIVND (reference sequence). This CDR3 has 13 amino acids. CDR3 residues: CASTRTLAYGYTF. CDR3 sequence (DNA): TGTGCCAGTACCCGGACATTGGCATATGGCTACACCTTC.

The CDR3 DNA reads as TGTGCCAGCAGCCACCAGCGGGGAAGCGGCACTGAAGCTTTCTTT. Translated, it gives CASSHQRGSGTEAFF. The rearrangement links TRBV4-2 to TRBJ1-1, with D uncertain. V was shortened by 3 bases and J by 4 bases, with 15 bases between the two germline ends. The CDR3 sequence is 15 residues long. Looked up from germline, CDR1 is LGHNA and CDR2 is YNFKEQ.

This clone appeared once. The V call is TRBV24-1, the J call TRBJ2-7; 8 bases agree with TRBD1. This CDR3 region has 15 residues. Per the germline V gene, CDR1 is KGHDR and CDR2 is SFDVKD. Trimming at V came to 4 bases and at J to 4 bases, leaving 8 bases not matched to a gene. The CDR3 DNA is TGTGCCACCAGTGAGGGCAGGGGGCGTAAGTACGAGCAGTACTTC. Translated, it gives CATSEGRGRKYEQYF.

The V and J genes are TRBV5-1 and TRBJ2-5; maybe TRBD2 (7 bases). Trimming cost V 7 bases and J 9 bases, with 22 bases left between them. There are 14 residues in the CDR3. Germline CDR1 and CDR2: SGHRS and YFSETQ. CDR3 bases: TGCGCCAGCGGCACGGGCGGGGGCCGGTCGGCCCAGTACTTC. As protein: CASGTGGGRSAQYF.

This chain connects TRBV28 to TRBJ1-5; weak D call: TRBD1 (5 bases). CDR3 length: 12 residues. The germline V and J ends were trimmed by 7 bases and 7 bases, with 11 bases remaining between them. Germline V gene data show CDR1 as MDHEN and CDR2 as SYDVKM. In nucleotides, the CDR3 is TGTGCCAGCATAACGGCAGGGCAGCCCCAGCATTTT. Its protein is CASITAGQPQHF.

The rearrangement links TRBV14 to TRBJ2-7, with TRBD2 identical over 10 bases. CDR3 length: 16 amino acids. V trimming: 3 bases; J trimming: 3 bases; junction bases outside the gene matches: 8. The germline V gene encodes CDR1 SGHDN and CDR2 FVKESK. This CDR3 is CASSQLAGVGGYEQYF. As DNA, the CDR3 is TGTGCCAGCAGCCAGCTAGCGGGGGTCGGGGGCTACGAGCAGTACTTC.

The rearrangement joins TRBV27 to TRBJ2-5, with D perhaps matching TRBD1 (5 bases). V was trimmed by 5 bases and J by 1 base, leaving 11 bases between them. The V gene's germline CDR1 is MNHEY and CDR2 SMNVEV (reference sequence). The CDR3 loop spans 14 amino acids. The CDR3, as DNA: TGTGCCAGCAGTCGCAGGGATAGCCAAGAGACCCAGTACTTC. Encoded protein: CASSRRDSQETQYF.

This chain joins TRBV6-5 and TRBJ1-2; D might be TRBD1 (6 bases). The CDR3 is made up of 14 amino acids. V lost 4 bases and J lost 8, with 17 bases in between. CDR1 MNHEY and CDR2 SVGAGI come from the germline V gene. The CDR3 DNA reads TGTGCCAGCAGTTCCCAACAGGGTTTGGGGGGCTACACCTTC. Translation: CASSSQQGLGGYTF.

The chain carries TRBV11-3 and TRBJ1-4; D is possibly TRBD1 (5 bases). The CDR3 length is 16 residues. Germline CDR1 and CDR2: SGHNT and YENEEA. Trimming left V 6 bases short and J 8 bases short, with 22 bases between. The CDR3 nucleotides read TGTGCCAGCAGTCAAACAAACAGGTTGGAGTCGGAAAAACTGTTTTTT. Its protein is CASSQTNRLESEKLFF.

This clone was seen just once. V usage is TRBV28 and J usage is TRBJ1-6; no reliable D call. Trimming shortened V by 5 bases and J by 10 bases, and 21 bases separated the two germline ends. The germline CDR1 and CDR2 sequences are MDHEN and SYDVKM. The CDR3 loop spans 16 amino acids. CDR3 protein: CASSSQQDIGGSPLHF. CDR3 nucleotides: TGTGCCAGCAGTAGCCAACAAGACATAGGTGGCTCACCCCTCCACTTT.

The CDR3, as DNA: TGTGCCAGCAGCGCCCGGACAGGTACCTACTACGAGCAGTACTTC. Protein sequence: CASSARTGTYYEQYF. This rearrangement joins TRBV11-3 to TRBJ2-7, with TRBD1 matching 7 bases. The V gene end was trimmed by 5 bases and the J gene end by 3 bases; junction bases not matched to a gene: 10. The CDR3 is made up of 15 amino acids. Per the germline V gene, CDR1 is SGHNT and CDR2 is YENEEA.

The chain employs TRBV2 and TRBJ2-2; a weak D match, TRBD2 (5 bases). Germline CDR1 reads SNHLY; CDR2 reads FYNNEI. The CDR3 has 11 amino acids. The V end was cut by 11 bases, the J end by 4 bases, with 8 bases between. Here the CDR3 DNA reads TGTGCCCACAGCGGCACCGGGGAGCTGTTTTTT. Its translation: CAHSGTGELFF.

In its sample, this clone was seen a few times. J is TRBJ2-6 and V is TRBV29-1; the D is unclear. The CDR3 extends over 13 amino acids. V was trimmed by 4 bases and J by 0 bases, leaving 4 bases between them. CDR1 is SQVTM, CDR2 ANQGSEA, per germline. This chain's CDR3 is CSVVLSGANVLTF. The CDR3 coding sequence is TGCAGCGTTGTCCTCTCTGGGGCCAACGTCCTGACTTTC. Drawing the rest from reference TRBV29-1 and TRBJ2-6, the complete variable domain is SAVISQKPSRDICQRGTSLTIQCQVDSQVTMMFWYRQQPGQSLTLIATANQGSEATYESGFVIDKFPISRPNLTFSTLTVSNMSPEDSSIYLCSVVLSGANVLTFGAGSRLTVL.

The J gene is TRBJ1-5, the V gene TRBV12-3 or TRBV12-4, with no clear D. V was shortened by 6 bases and J by 8 bases, with 14 bases between the two germline ends. This CDR3 region has 13 residues. Written as DNA, the CDR3 is TGTGCCAGCAGCTTCACGTTGAGTAAGCCCCAGCATTTT. It specifies CASSFTLSKPQHF.

J is TRBJ2-1 and V is TRBV7-2, with 11 bases that match TRBD2. The CDR3 is made up of 15 amino acids. Per the germline V gene, CDR1 is SGHTA and CDR2 is FQGNSA. Germline trimming cut 4 bases from V and 7 bases from J; bases unmatched to any gene: 6. Here the CDR3 reads CASSSTSGSENEQFF. The CDR3, as DNA: TGTGCCAGCAGCTCCACTAGCGGGAGTGAAAATGAGCAGTTCTTC.

This clone has a handful of counts. The chain is built from TRBV6-5 and TRBJ2-2; tentative D call: TRBD1 (5 bases). The V end was cut by 6 bases, the J end by 3 bases, with 14 bases between. The CDR3 runs 15 residues. Germline V gene data show CDR1 as MNHEY and CDR2 as SVGAGI. CDR3 DNA: TGTGCCAGCAGGACAGTCGCCCAGGACACCGGGGAGCTGTTTTTT. Translating gives CASRTVAQDTGELFF.

The chain uses TRBV6-6 and TRBJ1-3, with unresolved D. CDR3 length: 14 residues. With 7 bases removed from V and 3 bases from J, the gap between germline ends came to 13 bases. Per the germline V gene, CDR1 is MNHNY and CDR2 is SVGAGI (reference sequence). CDR3 residues: CASTTREGGNTIYF. The CDR3 DNA reads TGTGCCAGCACTACTAGGGAGGGTGGAAACACCATATATTTT.

The chain is built from TRBV6-6 and TRBJ1-6; D is perhaps TRBD1 (6 bases). V shed 7 bases and J shed 6 bases, with 10 bases lying between them. Germline V gene sequence: CDR1 MNHNY, CDR2 SVGAGI (reference sequence). There are 13 residues in the CDR3. CDR3: CASTGHLNSPLHF. The CDR3 DNA is TGTGCCAGCACGGGACACCTTAATTCACCCCTCCACTTT.

This clone was seen at least ten times. This chain links TRBV30 with TRBJ1-2; the D is unclear. The CDR3 is made up of 14 amino acids. Trimming shortened V by 2 bases and J by 0 bases, and 10 bases separated the two germline ends. Germline V gene data show CDR1 as GTSNPN and CDR2 as SVGIG (reference sequence). The CDR3 DNA reads as TGTGCCTGGAGTACCCCATCAGCTAACTATGGCTACACCTTC. It encodes CAWSTPSANYGYTF.

In its sample, this clone was seen once. The genes are TRBV7-9 and TRBJ2-5, with 8 bases matching TRBD2. Trimming removed 5 bases from V and 0 bases from J; junction bases left unmatched: 17. The CDR3 is 19 residues long. Germline assignment: CDR1 SEHNR and CDR2 FQNEAQ (reference sequence). CDR3 loop: CASSRIKVAGLLYQETQYF. DNA for the CDR3: TGTGCCAGCAGCCGGATCAAAGTAGCGGGGCTCTTGTACCAAGAGACCCAGTACTTC.

This chain uses TRBV5-6 with TRBJ1-3; D may be TRBD1 (5 bases). V lost 3 bases and J 7 bases, leaving 14 bases between the germline ends. The length of the CDR3 is 14 residues. The germline CDR1 and CDR2 sequences are SGHDT and YYEEEE. Written as DNA, the CDR3 is TGTGCCAGCAGCTCGTGGGACTCCTGGAACACCATATATTTT. This codes for CASSSWDSWNTIYF.